Each of the 27 T cell receptor beta chains below was sequenced from the same sample in a study of cytomegalovirus exposure and HLA in healthy donors. PCR was performed using 60 Vbeta and 13 Jbeta primers. Produced via immunoSEQ multiplex PCR; TCRdb's table is partial and in-frame only. The sample contains 150,000 to 200,000 clones, under 80% of which appear only once. Sequenced sample: PBMCs. The receptors derive from a man aged 40-55 years in good health and CMV-seronegative.

This clone was detected only a few times. One end of the junction does not line up with germline, which may come from a read error. The DNA of the CDR3 is TGTGCCAGCAGTAGGGACAAGGAGCAGTTCTTC. Its translation is CASSRDKEQFF. The chain couples TRBV6-5 to TRBJ2-1; tentatively, D is TRBD1 (6 bases). The CDR3 totals 11 residues. CDR1 and CDR2 from the germline V gene are MNHEY and SVGAGI.

A word on this clone: Other DNA sequences in the sample encode the same CDR3. This chain joins TRBV5-1 and TRBJ2-3; D might be TRBD1 (5 bases). V lost 0 bases to trimming and J lost 2 bases, with 10 bases between them. From germline, CDR1 is SGHRS and CDR2 YFSETQ. The CDR3 runs to 15 residues. CDR3 region: CASSLGGSNTDTQYF. CDR3 nucleotides: TGCGCCAGCAGCTTGGGGGGCTCCAACACAGATACGCAGTATTTT.

V gene TRBV7-2 combines with J gene TRBJ2-1; D is perhaps TRBD2 (5 bases). Trimming shortened V by 5 bases and J by 4 bases, and 12 bases separated the two germline ends. This CDR3 spans 14 amino acids. Germline V CDR1 and CDR2: SGHTA, FQGNSA. CDR3 protein: CASSERQIYNEQFF. DNA of the CDR3: TGTGCCAGCAGCGAGCGGCAAATATACAATGAGCAGTTCTTC.

This rearrangement joins TRBV30 to TRBJ1-2; D may be TRBD1 (5 bases). The CDR3 is 12 residues long. Germline V lookup: CDR1 GTSNPN, CDR2 SVGIG (reference sequence). V lost 2 bases to trimming and J lost 7 bases, with 11 bases between them. The CDR3 bases are TGTGCCTGGAGTCCAAGGGGCGGTGGCTACACCTTC. Its translation: CAWSPRGGGYTF.

This CDR3 reads CASSVDRGNFYEQYF. The CDR3 DNA follows: TGTGCCAGCAGTGTGGACAGGGGAAACTTCTACGAGCAGTACTTC. This chain uses TRBV6-5 with TRBJ2-7; 9 positions agree with TRBD1. The germline V gene encodes CDR1 MNHEY and CDR2 SVGAGI. The trim removed 5 bases at V and 3 bases at J, leaving 8 bases unmatched. CDR3 length: 15 amino acids.

The chain couples TRBV11-2 to TRBJ2-5, with 7 bases matching TRBD2. The CDR3 length is 13 residues. V trimming: 4 bases; J trimming: 1 base; junction bases outside the gene matches: 0. Germline V gives CDR1 SGHAT, CDR2 FQNNGV. The CDR3 sequence: CASSSGGQETQYF. In DNA, the CDR3 is TGTGCCAGCAGCTCGGGGGGCCAAGAGACCCAGTACTTC.

This chain links TRBV5-4 with TRBJ2-3; 8 bases agree with TRBD2. There are 15 residues in the CDR3. Per germline, CDR1 SGHNT and CDR2 YYREEE (reference sequence). V lost 1 base, J lost 7 bases, and 8 bases stayed unmatched. For the CDR3, the DNA is TGTGCCAGCAGCTTGAGGTCGGGAGGGCCAAATACGCAGTATTTT. The encoded protein is CASSLRSGGPNTQYF.

This sequence joins TRBV19 and TRBJ2-7, with D possibly TRBD1 on 6 matching bases. This CDR3 has 15 amino acids. Trimming took off 2 bases at V and 3 bases at J, with 14 bases between the two ends. Germline V gene sequence: CDR1 LNHDA, CDR2 SQIVND (reference sequence). CDR3 amino acids: CASSISTRGGYEQYF. CDR3 bases: TGTGCCAGTAGTATATCCACCCGAGGGGGCTACGAGCAGTACTTC.

The J gene is TRBJ2-3, the V gene TRBV5-8, with TRBD1 identical over 9 bases. This CDR3 region has 13 residues. Germline-derived CDR1 and CDR2 are SGHTS and YDEGEE. Trimming cost V 3 bases and J 5 bases; bases outside gene matches: 1. CDR3 DNA sequence: TGTGCCAGCAGCTGGGACAGGGAAGATACGCAGTATTTT. This encodes CASSWDREDTQYF.

Of note for this clone: At one end the junction does not follow the germline gene, possibly because of a read error. The chain uses TRBV30 and TRBJ1-3; TRBD1 matches 7 bases. Germline CDR1 is GTSNPN and CDR2 is SVGIG (reference sequence). The CDR3 is 11 residues long. The CDR3 spells CAWSKGQPVSF. In DNA, the CDR3 is TGTGCCTGGAGCAAGGGACAGCCGGTCTCGTTT. Filled out from reference TRBV30 and TRBJ1-3, the complete variable domain reads SQTIHQWPATLVQPVGSPLSLECTVEGTSNPNLYWYRQAAGRGLQLLFYSVGIGQISSEVPQNLSASRPQDRQFILSSKKLLLSDSGFYLCAWSKGQPVSFGEGSWLTVV.

This sequence joins TRBV18 and TRBJ2-3, with D possibly TRBD1 on 5 matching bases. The CDR3 sequence is 17 residues long. Germline CDR1 KGHSH, CDR2 LQKENI. Trimming removed 0 bases from V and 4 bases from J, with 17 bases in between. CDR3 sequence: CASSPPGGQPPADTQYF. CDR3 DNA: TGTGCCAGCTCACCACCGGGCGGACAACCCCCAGCAGATACGCAGTATTTT.

The V call is TRBV15, the J call TRBJ2-7; 12 bases match TRBD2. V was pared by 0 bases and J by 6 bases, with 6 bases of the junction left unmatched. Germline loops: CDR1 LNHNV, CDR2 YYDKDF (reference sequence). The CDR3 totals 16 residues. CDR3 DNA sequence: TGTGCCACCAGCAGAGATGTGACTAGCGGGAGAGGCGAGCAGTACTTC. Translation: CATSRDVTSGRGEQYF.

V usage is TRBV29-1 and J usage is TRBJ2-2; D possibly corresponds to TRBD2 (6 bases). Trimming took 2 bases from V and 7 from J, leaving 14 bases between them. The germline V gene has CDR1 SQVTM and CDR2 ANQGSEA. This CDR3 contains 14 residues. The CDR3 here is CSVETGLFVGELFF. CDR3 in DNA: TGCAGCGTTGAAACCGGACTATTTGTCGGGGAGCTGTTTTTT.

The V and J genes are TRBV2 and TRBJ1-5, with a tentative D call TRBD1 (5 bases). Per germline, CDR1 SNHLY and CDR2 FYNNEI. V lost 3 bases, J lost 2 bases, and 8 bases lay in between. The CDR3 runs 14 residues. The CDR3 bases are TGTGCCAGCAGTGACGGCAGGGGCAATCAGCCCCAGCATTTT. Its translation: CASSDGRGNQPQHF.

J is TRBJ2-1 and V is TRBV5-6, with 7 nucleotides matching TRBD2. With V trimmed by 0 bases and J by 9 bases, 6 bases remained unmatched. The germline V gene encodes CDR1 SGHDT and CDR2 YYEEEE. The CDR3 is 14 amino acids. CDR3 loop: CASSLAPLALEQFF. CDR3 bases: TGTGCCAGCAGCTTGGCTCCACTAGCGCTTGAGCAGTTCTTC.

There are a few counts of this clone. The V gene is TRBV2, the J gene TRBJ1-2; 10 positions agree with TRBD1. V was pared by 4 bases and J by 3 bases, with 8 bases of the junction left unmatched. Germline lookup yields CDR1 SNHLY and CDR2 FYNNEI. The CDR3 spans 16 residues. The CDR3 DNA reads as TGTGCCAGCAGTGTGAGGGGACAGGGGATTCACTATGGCTACACCTTC. Amino acid sequence: CASSVRGQGIHYGYTF.

The chain recombines TRBV7-2 with TRBJ2-3, with 8 bases lining up with TRBD2. Germline loops: CDR1 SGHTA, CDR2 FQGNSA. Trimming at V came to 4 bases and at J to 2 bases, leaving 17 bases not matched to a gene. The CDR3 is made up of 19 amino acids. The CDR3 DNA reads TGTGCCAGCAGCTCGCAACCCCCCGGCAGCGGGGGCCTCACAGATACGCAGTATTTT. It encodes CASSSQPPGSGGLTDTQYF.

In regard to this clone: The identical CDR3 is also encoded by other nucleotide sequences in the sample. The chain is built from TRBV10-2 and TRBJ2-2, with D possibly TRBD1 on 5 matching bases. Germline CDR1 is WSHSY and CDR2 is SAAADI. V was clipped by 6 bases and J by 6 bases, with 8 bases between them. This CDR3 is 12 amino acids long. The CDR3 reads CASSQGAGELFF. CDR3 nucleotide sequence: TGCGCCAGCAGCCAAGGGGCCGGGGAGCTGTTTTTT.

The chain carries TRBV7-9 and TRBJ2-7; 13 bases align to TRBD2. The CDR3 totals 16 residues. From germline, CDR1 is SEHNR and CDR2 FQNEAQ (reference sequence). Trimming at V came to 5 bases and at J to 3 bases, leaving 7 bases not matched to a gene. CDR3 coding DNA: TGTGCCAGCAGCCTGGGACTAGCGGGATCGGACTACGAGCAGTACTTC. It codes for CASSLGLAGSDYEQYF.

This clone was seen only a few times. The chain links TRBV5-1 to TRBJ2-1, with 7 bases aligning to TRBD1. Trimming cost V 4 bases and J 7 bases; bases outside gene matches: 8. The CDR3 consists of 14 residues. Germline CDR1 and CDR2: SGHRS and YFSETQ. CDR3 sequence (DNA): TGCGCCAGCAGCACCCGGGACAGCGGAAATGAGCAGTTCTTC. Amino acids: CASSTRDSGNEQFF.

Turning to this clone: The junction departs from germline at one end; a sequencing error may be responsible. The chain has TRBV7-9 and TRBJ2-7; TRBD1 matches 7 bases. Germline CDR1 is SEHNR and CDR2 is FQNEAQ (reference sequence). The CDR3 is 14 amino acids. CDR3 DNA: TGTTCCAGCAGCTTTCCGGGACAGATATACGAGCAGTACTTC. Protein product: CSSSFPGQIYEQYF.

The V call is TRBV27, the J call TRBJ2-5; 12 bases agree with TRBD2. Trimming removed 5 bases from V and 5 bases from J; junction bases left unmatched: 12. The CDR3 contains 17 residues. Germline lookup yields CDR1 MNHEY and CDR2 SMNVEV (reference sequence). CDR3 nucleotide sequence: TGTGCCAGCAGTACGCGACTAGCGGGAGTATCGGGGGAGACCCAGTACTTC. Translating gives CASSTRLAGVSGETQYF.

The V and J genes are TRBV6-1 and TRBJ1-2; no firm D call. This CDR3 is 14 amino acids long. Per germline, CDR1 MNHNS and CDR2 SASEGT. Trimming pared 1 base from V and 7 bases from J, leaving 13 bases between. CDR3 DNA: TGTGCCAGCAGTGAAGAGTATAAAGCCTCTGGCTACACCTTC. It translates to CASSEEYKASGYTF.

CDR3 nucleotide sequence: TGTGCCAGCCGACCCGGACAGTATTATAATTCACCCCTCCACTTT. As protein: CASRPGQYYNSPLHF. V gene TRBV27 combines with J gene TRBJ1-6; a weak D match, TRBD1 (6 bases). This CDR3 contains 15 residues. The germline V gene encodes CDR1 MNHEY and CDR2 SMNVEV (reference sequence). The ends were cut back, 8 bases at V and 4 bases at J, with 15 bases in the middle.

This chain uses TRBV11-3 with TRBJ1-1; the D gene is possibly TRBD1 (6 bases). Deletions cut 11 bases from V and 4 bases from J, with 14 bases between. The CDR3 consists of 12 residues. CDR1 SGHNT and CDR2 YENEEA come from the germline V gene. The CDR3 coding sequence is TGTGCCGGGGGCAGGGCGGTCACTGAAGCTTTCTTT. As protein: CAGGRAVTEAFF.

This clone was detected a few times. The genes are TRBV6-1 and TRBJ1-1; D uncertain. The CDR3 totals 10 residues. V was shortened by 7 bases and J by 8 bases, with 8 bases between the two germline ends. Germline V gene lookup returns CDR1 MNHNS and CDR2 SASEGT. CDR3 amino acids: CASTAGEAFF. In DNA, the CDR3 is TGTGCCAGCACGGCGGGGGAAGCTTTCTTT.

For this clone: An end of the junction does not agree with germline; a read error may underlie this. The chain carries TRBV9 and TRBJ2-7, with TRBD1 identical over 9 bases. The CDR3 sequence is 15 residues long. CDR1 and CDR2 from the germline V gene are SGDLS and YYNGEE. The CDR3 coding sequence is TGTGCCAGCAGCGGGGGGACAGGGAGCTCCCACGAGCAGTACTTC. Its translation: CASSGGTGSSHEQYF.